This T cell receptor beta chain came from a study of cytotoxic CD8 clonotypes in ibrutinib-treated CLL. Background on the study: Response samples were obtained once patients had received a median approximately 11 months of treatment, range 6 to 36. Study-level results: Contraction or stability on treatment was seen for public clonotypes, which were uncommon.

Germline CDR1 SGHTA, CDR2 FQGNSA. The CDR3 runs 14 residues. The V segment lost 5 bases and the J segment 3 bases; nucleotides outside the gene matches: 7. Investigators sought sequencing depths of between 1 in 200,000 and 1 in 1 million T cells. Produced via immunoSEQ multiplex PCR; TCRdb's table is partial and in-frame only. This sample has roughly 250,000 clones, with 70% found just once. Comments on this clone: As yet, its antigen is unknown.

Frozen PBMC stocks contributed about 2.2 micrograms of genomic DNA to the TCR beta libraries. This receptor was obtained from a human donor with chronic lymphocytic leukemia. This material consisted of PBMCs, taken after 24 months of ibrutinib treatment. V gene TRBV7-2 combines with J gene TRBJ2-7, with 7 nucleotides matching TRBD1. This CDR3 reads CASSRRDSGYEQYF. DNA of the CDR3: TGTGCCAGCAGCCGCCGGGACAGCGGCTACGAGCAGTACTTC. The full variable domain, completed using reference TRBV7-2 and TRBJ2-7, is GAGVSQSPSNKVTEKGKDVELRCDPISGHTALYWYRQSLGQGLEFLIYFQGNSAPDKSGLPSDRFSAERTGGSVSTLTIQRTQQEDSAVYLCASSRRDSGYEQYFGPGTRLTVT.